The TCR beta chain described here comes from a study of blood T cell repertoires in COVID-19. There are a few counts of this clone. The CDR3 is made up of 15 amino acids. Germline values: CDR1 SGHRS, CDR2 YFSETQ. Trimming removed 5 bases at V and 6 bases at J, with 17 bases between. Some clones are missing from TCRdb's copy, which holds only in-frame ones; the method was immunoSEQ multiplex PCR. The sample yields fewer than 300,000 clones, roughly 90% seen once. This clonotype was obtained from a woman aged 25-40 years with COVID-19, enrolled during active disease. Sequencing was carried out using peripheral blood. The chain employs TRBV5-1 and TRBJ2-2; tentative D call: TRBD1 (5 bases). CDR3 DNA: TGCGCCAGCAGTTTCATATCAGGGTCCCCCGGGGAGCTGTTTTTT. This sequence encodes CASSFISGSPGELFF.